This passage covers 8 T cell receptor beta chains from one sample sequenced in a study of blood T cells in healthy people across ages. A second PCR of about 7 to 12 cycles used a sample-barcoded 5' primer and a J-beta primer mix. MiXCR was run by TCRdb on the 5' RACE reads, yielding one entry per CDR3 protein. The data show 760,000 or so distinct CDR3 sequences, about 25% seen once. Another study also made use of these data, one on T cells of mothers and their children.

Material for sequencing was blood. The receptors shown here come from a boy aged 5-17 years in good health.

This clonotype was seen more than once but under ten times. The chain employs TRBV7-2 and TRBJ2-5; D is perhaps TRBD1 (6 bases). V dropped 5 bases and J dropped 2 bases, with 12 bases sitting between them. This CDR3 has 14 amino acids. Germline lookup yields CDR1 SGHTA and CDR2 FQGNSA. The CDR3 DNA follows: TGTGCCAGCAGCGCATGGACAGCACAAGAGACCCAGTACTTC. It yields the protein CASSAWTAQETQYF.

This chain connects TRBV11-2 to TRBJ2-3; no clear D. The CDR3 covers 16 residues. Trimming took off 3 bases at V and 0 bases at J, with 13 bases between the two ends. Germline assignment: CDR1 SGHAT and CDR2 FQNNGV. DNA of the CDR3: TGTGCCAGCAGCTTTACCCATTGGGGTAGCACAGATACGCAGTATTTT. This codes for CASSFTHWGSTDTQYF.

The chain links TRBV20-1 to TRBJ2-5, with 8 bases aligning to TRBD2. The CDR3 has 13 amino acids. Germline V CDR1 and CDR2: DFQATT, SNEGSKA (reference sequence). J was trimmed by 5 bases and V by 3 bases; bases with no gene match: 5. CDR3 protein: CSASLTGGETQYF. CDR3 bases: TGCAGTGCTAGTCTGACGGGAGGGGAGACCCAGTACTTC.

The chain couples TRBV13 to TRBJ2-5; 9 positions match TRBD2. The J call may be faulty, since TRBJ2-1 better matches the DNA end. Germline values: CDR1 PRHDT, CDR2 FYEKMQ (reference sequence). The CDR3 contains 16 residues. The CDR3 is CASSLVGTSINLEQFF. CDR3 bases: TGTGCCAGCAGCTTAGTTGGGACTAGCATCAATCTTGAGCAGTTCTTC.

This chain connects TRBV5-4 to TRBJ2-1, with TRBD2 identical over 9 bases. CDR3 length: 15 residues. V lost 2 bases and J lost 7; bases outside the gene matches: 7. In germline, CDR1 is SGHNT, CDR2 YYREEE (reference sequence). CDR3 DNA sequence: TGTGCCAGCAGCTTCCGCGGGGGGGCTTATAATGAGCAGTTCTTC. The encoded protein is CASSFRGGAYNEQFF.

The genes are TRBV19 and TRBJ2-1; D call uncertain. There are 11 residues in the CDR3. V lost 1 base and J lost 9, with 4 bases in between. Germline V lookup: CDR1 LNHDA, CDR2 SQIVND (reference sequence). The CDR3 DNA follows: TGTGCCAGTAGTATAGTTGGTGAGCAGTTCTTC. Its protein is CASSIVGEQFF.

In DNA, the CDR3 is TGCGCCAGCAGCTCCCGGGTGGTCCCTGAACCCCATGAGCAGTTCTTC. It encodes CASSSRVVPEPHEQFF. This chain joins TRBV4-1 and TRBJ2-1, with D uncertain. V was shortened by 5 bases and J by 8 bases, with 22 bases between the two germline ends. In germline, CDR1 is MGHRA, CDR2 YSYEKL. This CDR3 spans 16 amino acids.

The rearrangement uses TRBV6-6 and TRBJ2-1, with 7 bases matching TRBD1. Germline V gives CDR1 MNHNY, CDR2 SVGAGI (reference sequence). J lost 2 bases, V lost 2 bases, and 0 bases had no gene match. CDR3 length: 14 residues. CDR3 DNA: TGTGCCAGCAGTTACGGGACAGCCTACAATGAGCAGTTCTTC. Encoded protein: CASSYGTAYNEQFF.